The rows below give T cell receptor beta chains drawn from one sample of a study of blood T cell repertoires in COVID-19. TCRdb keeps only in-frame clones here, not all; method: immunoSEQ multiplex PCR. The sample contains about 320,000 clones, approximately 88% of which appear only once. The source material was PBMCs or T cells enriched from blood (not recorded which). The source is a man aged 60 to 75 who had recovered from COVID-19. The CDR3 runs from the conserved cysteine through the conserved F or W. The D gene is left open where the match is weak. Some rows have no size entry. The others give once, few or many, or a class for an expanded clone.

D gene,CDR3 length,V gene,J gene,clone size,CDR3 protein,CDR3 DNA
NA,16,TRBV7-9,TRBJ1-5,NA,CASSSGSLVFNQPQHF,TGTGCCAGCAGCTCGGGGTCACTGGTTTTCAATCAGCCCCAGCATTTT
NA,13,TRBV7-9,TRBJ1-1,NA,CASSLGTPTEAFF,TGTGCCAGCAGCTTAGGGACACCCACTGAAGCTTTCTTT
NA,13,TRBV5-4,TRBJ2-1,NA,CAIRTDTYNEQFF,TGTGCCATTCGGACAGATACCTACAATGAGCAGTTCTTC
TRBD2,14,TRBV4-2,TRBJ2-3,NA,CASSQGTSADTQYF,TGTGCCAGCAGCCAAGGGACTAGCGCAGATACGCAGTATTTT
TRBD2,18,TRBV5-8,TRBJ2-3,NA,CASSLARVPSGRGDTQYF,TGTGCCAGCAGCTTGGCCAGGGTTCCTAGCGGGAGAGGAGATACGCAGTATTTT
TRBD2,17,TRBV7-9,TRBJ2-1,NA,CASRPTGLAGGDNEQFF,TGTGCCAGCAGACCGACGGGACTAGCGGGAGGCGACAATGAGCAGTTCTTC
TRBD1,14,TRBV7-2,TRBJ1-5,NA,CASSLGQGALPQHF,TGTGCCAGCAGCTTAGGACAGGGGGCTCTGCCCCAGCATTTT
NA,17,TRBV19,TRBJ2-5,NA,CASSIDRVVAVGETQYF,TGTGCCAGTAGTATAGATCGGGTGGTAGCAGTAGGCGAGACCCAGTACTTC
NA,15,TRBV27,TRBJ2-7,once,CASSPRLVSTYEQYF,TGTGCCAGCAGTCCTCGACTAGTATCGACATACGAGCAGTACTTC
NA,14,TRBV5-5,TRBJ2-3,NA,CASSPWSSTDTQYF,TGTGCCAGCAGCCCTTGGAGTAGCACAGATACGCAGTATTTT
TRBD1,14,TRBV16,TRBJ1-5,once,CASREGALLGPQHF,TGTGCCAGCCGGGAGGGGGCTCTCCTTGGGCCCCAGCATTTT
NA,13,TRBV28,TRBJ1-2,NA,CASSPQVFYGYTF,TGTGCCAGCAGTCCACAGGTTTTCTATGGCTACACCTTC
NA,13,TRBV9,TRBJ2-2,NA,CASSARVTGELFF,TGTGCCAGCAGCGCCAGGGTAACCGGGGAGCTGTTTTTT
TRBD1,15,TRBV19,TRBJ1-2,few,CASSITGTGLRGYTF,TGTGCCAGTAGTATTACCGGGACAGGGTTACGCGGCTACACCTTC
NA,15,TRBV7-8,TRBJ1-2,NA,CASRRETRGNYGYTF,TGTGCCAGCAGACGAGAAACCAGGGGAAACTATGGCTACACCTTC
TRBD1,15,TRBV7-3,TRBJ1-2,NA,CASSSEGQGASGYTF,TGTGCCAGCAGCTCCGAGGGACAGGGGGCTTCTGGCTACACCTTC
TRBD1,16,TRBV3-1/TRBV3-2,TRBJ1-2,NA,CASSPQWTGTNYGYTF,TGTGCCAGCAGCCCCCAATGGACAGGGACGAACTATGGCTACACCTTC
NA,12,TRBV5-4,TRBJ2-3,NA,CASSAEGFAQYF,TGTGCCAGCAGCGCGGAAGGTTTCGCGCAGTATTTT
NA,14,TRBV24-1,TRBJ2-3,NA,CATMGRGGTDTQYF,TGTGCCACCATGGGGCGGGGTGGCACAGATACGCAGTATTTT
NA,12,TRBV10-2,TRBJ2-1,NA,CATEAGFNEQFF,TGCGCCACTGAGGCAGGGTTCAATGAGCAGTTCTTC
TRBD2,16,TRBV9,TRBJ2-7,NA,CASSVALSGDYNEQYF,TGTGCCAGCAGCGTGGCCCTTAGCGGGGATTACAACGAGCAGTACTTC
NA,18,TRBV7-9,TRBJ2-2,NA,CASSMGAALSRGTGELFF,TGTGCCAGCAGCATGGGAGCGGCCCTCTCACGGGGAACCGGGGAGCTGTTTTTT
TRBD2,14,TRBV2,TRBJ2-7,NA,CASRVAGNTYEQYF,TGTGCCAGCCGCGTAGCGGGCAATACCTACGAGCAGTACTTC
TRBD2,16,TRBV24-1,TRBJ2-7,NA,CATSDLLAGLAYEQYF,TGTGCCACCAGTGATTTACTGGCGGGACTAGCCTACGAGCAGTACTTC
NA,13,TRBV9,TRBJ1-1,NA,CASSVDSNTEAFF,TGTGCCAGCAGCGTTGACAGCAACACTGAAGCTTTCTTT
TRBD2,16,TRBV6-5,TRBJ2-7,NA,CASSYPTAAGDYEQYF,TGTGCCAGCAGTTACCCCACTGCAGCGGGAGACTACGAGCAGTACTTC
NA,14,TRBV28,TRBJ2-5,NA,CASSFRGAQETQYF,TGTGCCAGCAGTTTCCGGGGGGCGCAAGAGACCCAGTACTTC
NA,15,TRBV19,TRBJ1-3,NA,CASSIGSQGGNTIYF,TGTGCCAGTAGTATCGGGTCTCAGGGCGGAAACACCATATATTTT